The 30 T cell receptor beta chains below come from one sample, sequenced in a study of blood T cell repertoires in COVID-19 (dated by TCRdb to about 2020). Library preparation employed the immunoSEQ multiplex PCR assay. Here the immuneACCESS table is served through TCRdb, limited to in-frame sequences with V and J called. Missing clones are a known gap in these copies; in checked studies unresolved V genes cover under half, and the rest lacks a known reason. Here the sample has tens of thousands of clones; roughly 82% occur a single time. About 11% of the sample comes from the top ten. The material sequenced was peripheral blood. Receptors originate from a human donor in a cohort sampled during active COVID-19.

The chain has TRBV29-1 and TRBJ2-4, with 9 bases fitting TRBD1. The CDR3 is 14 residues long. The trim removed 3 bases at V and 0 bases at J, leaving 0 bases unmatched. Germline V CDR1 and CDR2: SQVTM, ANQGSEA. The CDR3 region has the DNA TGCAGCGTTGAGGGACAGGGAGCCAAAAACATTCAGTACTTC. It specifies CSVEGQGAKNIQYF.

This chain joins TRBV2 and TRBJ1-5, with D possibly TRBD1 on 5 matching bases. Per germline, CDR1 SNHLY and CDR2 FYNNEI. V was shortened by 6 bases and J by 7 bases, with 13 bases between the two germline ends. The CDR3 has 13 amino acids. The CDR3 reads CASSQNGGQPQHF. The CDR3 nucleotides are TGTGCCAGCAGCCAGAACGGGGGGCAGCCCCAGCATTTT.

V usage is TRBV29-1 and J usage is TRBJ1-1; no firm D call. Trimming took 7 bases from V and 10 from J, leaving 13 bases between them. CDR3 length: 10 amino acids. Germline loops: CDR1 SQVTM, CDR2 ANQGSEA. This chain's CDR3 is CSASEAGAFF. The CDR3 nucleotides read TGCAGCGCCTCGGAAGCGGGAGCTTTCTTT.

As for this clone: Within the sample, other DNA sequences also encode this same CDR3. Here the CDR3 DNA reads TGTGCCAGCAGTGGGCAGGAGAACACTGAAGCTTTCTTT. Amino acids: CASSGQENTEAFF. The genes are TRBV2 and TRBJ1-1; no definite D call. Germline lookup yields CDR1 SNHLY and CDR2 FYNNEI. Trimming pared 4 bases from V and 1 base from J, leaving 7 bases between. The CDR3 contains 13 residues.

The chain uses TRBV11-1 and TRBJ1-1; D may be TRBD1 (5 bases). The V and J ends lost 8 bases and 1 base respectively, with 11 bases between them. The CDR3 contains 13 residues. Germline V lookup: CDR1 SGHAT, CDR2 FQDESV (reference sequence). CDR3 coding DNA: TGTGCCAGCTCCCTGGGGGGGAACACTGAAGCTTTCTTT. It codes for CASSLGGNTEAFF. Full variable domain (missing parts from reference TRBV11-1 and TRBJ1-1): EAEVAQSPRYKITEKSQAVAFWCDPISGHATLYWYRQILGQGPELLVQFQDESVVDDSQLPKDRFSAERLKGVDSTLKIQPAELGDSAMYLCASSLGGNTEAFFGQGTRLTVV.

This clone was seen more than once but under ten times. The genes are TRBV5-4 and TRBJ2-7; TRBD1 aligns across 12 bases. Germline loops: CDR1 SGHNT, CDR2 YYREEE (reference sequence). There are 14 residues in the CDR3. V was pared by 4 bases and J by 4 bases, with 3 bases of the junction left unmatched. CDR3 protein: CASSPGQGAYEQYF. CDR3 DNA: TGTGCCAGCAGCCCGGGACAGGGGGCGTACGAGCAGTACTTC.

CDR3 in DNA: TGTGCCAGCAGCCAAGAGGGGGAGGGTTCACCCCTCCACTTT. It codes for CASSQEGEGSPLHF. V is TRBV3-1 (or the pseudogene TRBV3-2) and J is TRBJ1-6; the D gene is possibly TRBD1 (5 bases). The CDR3 is made up of 14 amino acids. Looked up from germline, CDR1 is LGHDT and CDR2 is YNNKEL (reference sequence). V lost 0 bases and J 9 bases, leaving 9 bases between the germline ends.

This chain uses TRBV3-1 (or the pseudogene TRBV3-2) with TRBJ2-7; 7 nucleotides match TRBD1. Germline values: CDR1 LGHDT, CDR2 YNNKEL (reference sequence). The J segment lost 4 bases and the V segment lost 6 bases, leaving 9 bases of the junction unmatched. The CDR3 contains 14 residues. The CDR3 region is CASSLPGTAYEQYF. The CDR3 DNA sequence: TGTGCCAGCAGTCTGCCTGGGACAGCTTACGAGCAGTACTTC.

The chain is built from TRBV10-3 and TRBJ1-4; D may be TRBD1 (5 bases). CDR1 is ENHRY and CDR2 is SYGVKD in the germline V gene. This CDR3 comprises 13 residues. Deletions cut 6 bases from V and 3 bases from J, with 8 bases between. The CDR3 loop is CAISSGSNEKLFF. The CDR3 nucleotides read TGTGCCATCAGCTCAGGGTCTAATGAAAAACTGTTTTTT.

J is TRBJ1-1 and V is TRBV6-4; possible D gene TRBD1, 5 bases. With 4 bases removed from V and 8 bases from J, the gap between germline ends came to 17 bases. The CDR3 has 14 amino acids. The germline V gene encodes CDR1 MRHNA and CDR2 SNTAGT. CDR3 DNA sequence: TGTGCCAGCAGTGCCGAACCCAGCGGGGGGGAAGCTTTCTTT. Its translation is CASSAEPSGGEAFF.

In DNA, the CDR3 is TGTGCCAGCAGTGAATTGGCGGGGGGGCAAGAGACCCAGTACTTC. This encodes CASSELAGGQETQYF. V and J are TRBV6-4 and TRBJ2-5; TRBD2 aligns across 9 bases. Germline trimming cut 3 bases from V and 2 bases from J; bases unmatched to any gene: 4. The CDR3 runs to 15 residues. Per germline, CDR1 MRHNA and CDR2 SNTAGT.

The V call is TRBV6-5, the J call TRBJ2-2; 8 nucleotides agree with TRBD1. The V gene end was trimmed by 2 bases and the J gene end by 7 bases; junction bases not matched to a gene: 3. CDR3 length: 14 amino acids. Per germline, CDR1 MNHEY and CDR2 SVGAGI. CDR3 loop: CASSYTGGSGELFF. CDR3 nucleotides: TGTGCCAGCAGTTACACAGGGGGTAGCGGGGAGCTGTTTTTT.

The rearrangement uses TRBV11-1 and TRBJ1-3; perhaps TRBD1 as D (6 bases). Trimming cost V 6 bases and J 0 bases, with 12 bases left between them. The CDR3 is made up of 15 amino acids. CDR1 is SGHAT and CDR2 is FQDESV in the germline V gene (reference sequence). In nucleotides, the CDR3 is TGTGCCAGCAGTCAGCGGGGGCTCTCTGGAAACACCATATATTTT. It yields the protein CASSQRGLSGNTIYF.

This chain links TRBV5-1 with TRBJ1-1; 8 bases match TRBD1. J lost 5 bases, V lost 4 bases, and 7 bases had no gene match. CDR1 SGHRS and CDR2 YFSETQ come from the germline V gene. This CDR3 comprises 14 residues. CDR3 DNA: TGCGCCAGCAGCCCGGACAGGGCGGGTACTGAAGCTTTCTTT. As protein: CASSPDRAGTEAFF.

V and J are TRBV5-1 and TRBJ1-6, with TRBD1 matching over 9 bases. Germline V CDR1 and CDR2: SGHRS, YFSETQ. V lost 4 bases and J lost 8; bases outside the gene matches: 4. This CDR3 has 14 amino acids. The CDR3 is CASSLDRGYSPLHF. DNA for the CDR3: TGCGCCAGCAGCCTGGACAGGGGATATTCACCCCTCCACTTT.

The chain joins TRBV9 to TRBJ2-1; tentatively, D is TRBD1 (7 bases). Germline V gives CDR1 SGDLS, CDR2 YYNGEE. The V gene lost 3 bases and the J gene lost 6 bases, with 13 bases spanning the gap. The CDR3 extends over 14 amino acids. The CDR3 DNA follows: TGTGCCAGCAGCGACCGACAGGGAGGCAATGAGCAGTTCTTC. Amino acid sequence: CASSDRQGGNEQFF.

The chain is built from TRBV20-1 and TRBJ2-1, with 7 bases that match TRBD1. The CDR3 sequence is 13 residues long. Germline CDR1 DFQATT, CDR2 SNEGSKA (reference sequence). J was trimmed by 7 bases and V by 3 bases; bases with no gene match: 6. The CDR3: CSASRQGRNEQFF. DNA for the CDR3: TGCAGTGCTAGTAGACAGGGTAGGAATGAGCAGTTCTTC.

CDR3 sequence reads: CASSLGDTQNTEAFF. The DNA for the CDR3 is TGCGCCAGCAGCTTGGGGGACACCCAGAACACTGAAGCTTTCTTT. This rearrangement joins TRBV5-1 to TRBJ1-1; tentatively, D is TRBD1 (6 bases). Germline loops: CDR1 SGHRS, CDR2 YFSETQ. Trimming left V 0 bases short and J 1 base short, with 10 bases between. The CDR3 is 15 residues long.

The chain joins TRBV28 to TRBJ1-5, with D maybe TRBD1 (6 bases). With 6 bases removed from V and 5 bases from J, the gap between germline ends came to 8 bases. The CDR3 spans 12 residues. Germline assignment: CDR1 MDHEN and CDR2 SYDVKM. The CDR3 sequence is CASRQGYQPQHF. The CDR3 DNA reads TGTGCCAGCAGACAGGGTTATCAGCCCCAGCATTTT.

The chain couples TRBV7-9 to TRBJ1-4; D uncertain. Germline CDR1 and CDR2: SEHNR and FQNEAQ (reference sequence). The CDR3 is 12 residues long. The V end was cut by 1 base, the J end by 10 bases, with 7 bases between. The CDR3 bases are TGTGCCAGCAGCTTAGTTCCGGGAAAACTGTTTTTT. Translation gives CASSLVPGKLFF.

The chain joins TRBV11-2 to TRBJ2-7, with D perhaps matching TRBD2 (6 bases). Looked up from germline, CDR1 is SGHAT and CDR2 is FQNNGV. The CDR3 totals 16 residues. V lost 3 bases and J lost 4, with 19 bases in between. The CDR3 loop reads CASSFPPRREEYEQYF. The CDR3 DNA is TGTGCCAGCAGCTTCCCCCCCAGGAGGGAAGAGTACGAGCAGTACTTC.

This chain connects TRBV6-5 to TRBJ2-5; perhaps TRBD1 as D (7 bases). The CDR3 has 13 amino acids. V was clipped by 5 bases and J by 4 bases, with 11 bases between them. Germline V CDR1 and CDR2: MNHEY, SVGAGI. CDR3 bases: TGTGCCAGCAGTAACAGGGGAGGAGAGACCCAGTACTTC. The encoded protein is CASSNRGGETQYF.

This clone was counted a few times. The V and J genes are TRBV7-3 and TRBJ1-1; 9 bases map to TRBD1. Germline V gene data show CDR1 as SGHTA and CDR2 as FQGTGA. The J segment lost 7 bases and the V segment lost 5 bases, leaving 5 bases of the junction unmatched. CDR3 size: 13 residues. The CDR3 spells CASSTDRGNEAFF. CDR3 bases: TGTGCCAGCAGCACGGACAGGGGAAATGAAGCTTTCTTT.

The chain employs TRBV24-1 and TRBJ1-4, with TRBD1 matching 9 bases. V lost 7 bases, J lost 3 bases, and 11 bases stayed unmatched. The CDR3 length is 17 residues. Germline V lookup: CDR1 KGHDR, CDR2 SFDVKD. The CDR3 DNA sequence: TGTGCCACCAGCGCCAAACAGGGGGCGTACCCTAATGAAAAACTGTTTTTT. Translated, it gives CATSAKQGAYPNEKLFF.

This clone was seen only a few times. The chain combines TRBV5-6 with TRBJ1-1; 7 positions match TRBD1. The V and J ends lost 4 bases and 1 base, in that order; junction bases with no gene match: 7. Germline values: CDR1 SGHDT, CDR2 YYEEEE. This CDR3 contains 15 residues. The CDR3 nucleotides read TGTGCCAGCAGCGGCACCTACAGGGGGAACACTGAAGCTTTCTTT. Encoded protein: CASSGTYRGNTEAFF.

This rearrangement joins TRBV2 to TRBJ2-3, with TRBD2 identical over 8 bases. Germline V gene sequence: CDR1 SNHLY, CDR2 FYNNEI. J gave up 0 bases and V 7 bases, and 3 bases lay outside the gene matches. The CDR3 is made up of 14 amino acids. The CDR3 sequence: CASTRTSSTDTQYF. In nucleotides, the CDR3 is TGTGCCAGCACCCGGACTAGCAGCACAGATACGCAGTATTTT.

V is TRBV5-1 and J is TRBJ2-5; the match to TRBD1 covers 8 bases. After removal of 4 bases from V and 3 bases from J, the junction contained 8 bases not matched to a gene. Germline V lookup: CDR1 SGHRS, CDR2 YFSETQ. CDR3 size: 15 residues. The DNA of the CDR3 is TGCGCCAGCAGCCGTTTCGGACAGGGCGAAGAGACCCAGTACTTC. This sequence encodes CASSRFGQGEETQYF.

The chain joins TRBV19 to TRBJ2-7; D not resolved. The V end lost 2 bases, the J end lost 2 bases, and 7 bases lay between the germline ends. Germline CDR1 and CDR2: LNHDA and SQIVND (reference sequence). The CDR3 extends over 13 amino acids. The CDR3 DNA sequence: TGTGCCAGTAGTATACAAACTACCTACGAGCAGTACTTC. This gives the protein CASSIQTTYEQYF.

The chain employs TRBV7-9 and TRBJ1-1; 12 bases fit TRBD1. V was pared by 5 bases and J by 1 base, with 5 bases of the junction left unmatched. The CDR3 has 16 residues. Germline V gene data show CDR1 as SEHNR and CDR2 as FQNEAQ (reference sequence). The CDR3 loop is CASSPRDRGPNTEAFF. In nucleotides, the CDR3 is TGTGCCAGCAGCCCCCGGGACAGGGGGCCGAACACTGAAGCTTTCTTT.

This CDR3 is CASSPSREGTRTLHF. CDR3 in DNA: TGTGCCAGCAGCCCCAGCCGCGAGGGGACTCGAACCCTCCACTTT. The rearrangement links TRBV13 to TRBJ1-6; D might be TRBD1 (5 bases). The CDR3 has 15 amino acids. The germline gives CDR1 PRHDT, CDR2 FYEKMQ (reference sequence). The ends were cut back, 5 bases at V and 14 bases at J, with 22 bases in the middle.